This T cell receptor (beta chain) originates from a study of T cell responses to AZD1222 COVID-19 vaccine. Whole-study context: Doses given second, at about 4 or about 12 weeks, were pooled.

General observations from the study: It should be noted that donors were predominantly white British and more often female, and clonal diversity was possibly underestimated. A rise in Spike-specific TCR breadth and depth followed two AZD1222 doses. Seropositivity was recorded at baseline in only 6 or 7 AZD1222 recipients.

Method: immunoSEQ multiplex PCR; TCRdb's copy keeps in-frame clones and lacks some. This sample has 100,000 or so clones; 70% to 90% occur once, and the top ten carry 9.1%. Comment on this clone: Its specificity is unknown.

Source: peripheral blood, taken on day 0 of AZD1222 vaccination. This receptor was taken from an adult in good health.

The DNA of the CDR3 is TGCGCCAGCAGTTTTGACCCGGGGAACACTGAAGCTTTCTTT. Its translation is CASSFDPGNTEAFF. The chain combines TRBV5-1 with TRBJ1-1; D gene uncertain. Germline CDR1 SGHRS, CDR2 YFSETQ. CDR3 length: 14 residues. V dropped 5 bases and J dropped 1 base, with 12 bases sitting between them.